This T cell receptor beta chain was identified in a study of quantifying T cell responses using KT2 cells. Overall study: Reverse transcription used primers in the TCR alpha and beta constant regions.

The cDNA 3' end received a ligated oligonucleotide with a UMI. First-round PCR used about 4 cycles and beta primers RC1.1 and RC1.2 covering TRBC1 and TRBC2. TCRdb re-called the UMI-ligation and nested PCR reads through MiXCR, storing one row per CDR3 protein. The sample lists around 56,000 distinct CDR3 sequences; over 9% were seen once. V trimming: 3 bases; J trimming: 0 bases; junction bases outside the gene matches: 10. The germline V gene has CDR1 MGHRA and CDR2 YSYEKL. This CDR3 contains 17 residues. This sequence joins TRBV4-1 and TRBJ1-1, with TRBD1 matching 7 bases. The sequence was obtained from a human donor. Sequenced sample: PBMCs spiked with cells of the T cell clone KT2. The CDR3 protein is CASSHKLGQTLNTEAFF. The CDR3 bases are TGCGCCAGCAGCCACAAGTTGGGACAGACTTTGAACACTGAAGCTTTCTTT.